This TCR beta chain was identified during a study of T cell repertoires in cytomegalovirus infection. Background on the study: HLA-B-restricted CMV epitopes that are well studied were used alongside recently identified HLA-C-restricted ones. The public TCR beta signatures pointed to both CMV infection and matching HLA type. Study-wide results and caveats: Clonotype analysis showed dominance of the ex vivo response by HLA-C-restricted CMV-specific TCR beta clonotypes. Based on cumulative public TCR beta family frequency, carriers of CMV plus the relevant HLA were identified.

TCRdb reprocessed the reads with MiXCR, giving one entry per CDR3 protein. The profile covers roughly 700,000 distinct CDR3 sequences, with roughly 33% appearing a single time and roughly 20% taken by the ten largest. The CDR3 covers 15 residues. Trimming shortened V by 4 bases and J by 4 bases, and 14 bases separated the two germline ends. In germline, CDR1 is LNHNV, CDR2 YYDKDF (reference sequence). This clonotype was observed a handful of times. Its specificity is not known. The sequencing used cultured PBMCs, collected from culture after CMV antigen stimulation. The sequence was collected from a human donor in good health (CMV status not recorded). Some clones in this sample may be carry-over from other donors' samples. The chain has TRBV15 and TRBJ1-3, with D perhaps matching TRBD1 (5 bases). CDR3 sequence: CATSILGDSGNTIYF. The CDR3 DNA reads TGTGCCACCAGCATCTTGGGGGATTCAGGAAACACCATATATTTT.